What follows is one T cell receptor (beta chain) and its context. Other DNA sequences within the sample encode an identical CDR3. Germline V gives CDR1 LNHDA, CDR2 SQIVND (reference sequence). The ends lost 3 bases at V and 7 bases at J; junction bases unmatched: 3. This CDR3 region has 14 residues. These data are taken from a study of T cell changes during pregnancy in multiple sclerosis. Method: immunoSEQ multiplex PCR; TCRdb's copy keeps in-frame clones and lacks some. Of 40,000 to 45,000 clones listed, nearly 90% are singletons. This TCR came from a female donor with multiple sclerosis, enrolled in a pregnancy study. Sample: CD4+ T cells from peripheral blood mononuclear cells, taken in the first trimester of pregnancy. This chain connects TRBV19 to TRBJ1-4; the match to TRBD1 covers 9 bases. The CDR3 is CASSIGTGPEKLFF. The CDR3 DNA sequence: TGTGCCAGTAGTATCGGGACAGGGCCTGAAAAACTGTTTTTT.